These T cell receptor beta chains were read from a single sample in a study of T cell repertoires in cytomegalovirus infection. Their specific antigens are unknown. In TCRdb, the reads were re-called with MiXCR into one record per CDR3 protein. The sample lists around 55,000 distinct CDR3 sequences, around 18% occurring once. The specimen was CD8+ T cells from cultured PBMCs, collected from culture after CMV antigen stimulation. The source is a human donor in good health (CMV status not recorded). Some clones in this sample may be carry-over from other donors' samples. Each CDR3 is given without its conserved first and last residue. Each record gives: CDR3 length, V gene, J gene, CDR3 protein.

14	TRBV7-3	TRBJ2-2	ASSLRAGPNTGELF
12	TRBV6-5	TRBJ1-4	ASSTTAYSEKLF
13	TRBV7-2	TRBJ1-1	ASSLRAGGGTEAF
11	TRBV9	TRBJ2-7	ASSVAGGGEQY
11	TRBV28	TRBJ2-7	ASNSGLSYEQY
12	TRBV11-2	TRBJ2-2	ASSRRGNTGELF
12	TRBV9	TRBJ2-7	ASSPGDGAVGQY
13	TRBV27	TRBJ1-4	ASSSSRVENEKLF
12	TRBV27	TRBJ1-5	ASSTRRSNQPQH
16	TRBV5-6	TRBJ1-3	ASSFGGLPPRTGNTIY
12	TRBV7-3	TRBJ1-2	ASSQEGTDDGYT
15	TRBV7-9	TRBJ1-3	ASSLTRQGYSGNTIY
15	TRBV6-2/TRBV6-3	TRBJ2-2	ASSPHPGLQNTGELF
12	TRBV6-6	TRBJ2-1	ASSYSQGVHEQF
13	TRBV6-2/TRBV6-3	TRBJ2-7	ASSRTGVATYEQY
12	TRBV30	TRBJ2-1	AWSLRGAYNEQF
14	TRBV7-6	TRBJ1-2	ASSLSPGSGVYGYT